Listed below are T cell receptor beta chains from one sample, sequenced in a study of OX40 agonist ivuxolimab in advanced cancers. Data came from immunoSEQ multiplex PCR; TCRdb stores just in-frame clones and leaves some out. The sample includes 60,000 to 70,000 clones, about 89% of them seen just once. Sequencing used CD4+ or CD8+ T cells sorted from blood, obtained in a trial of the OX40 agonist ivuxolimab. These TCRs come from an adult with an advanced solid tumor such as melanoma, head and neck, liver or kidney cancer. Each CDR3 is given with its conserved first and last residue.

j_call: TRBJ1-6; v_call: TRBV2; cdr3_aa: CASSDLDGGSPLHF
j_call: TRBJ2-4; v_call: TRBV27; cdr3_aa: CASSLADGGVGIQYF
j_call: TRBJ1-1; v_call: TRBV9; cdr3_aa: CASSVVPNTEAFF
j_call: TRBJ2-7; v_call: TRBV28; cdr3_aa: CASSFPTVSYEQYF
j_call: TRBJ1-1; v_call: TRBV11-2; cdr3_aa: CASSLVEGTEAFF
j_call: TRBJ2-1; v_call: TRBV5-6; cdr3_aa: CASSLVGLAGIYNEQFF
j_call: TRBJ2-1; v_call: TRBV7-9; cdr3_aa: CASSLLAGAYNEQFF
j_call: TRBJ2-5; v_call: TRBV13; cdr3_aa: CASSWGQGYEETQYF
j_call: TRBJ2-1; v_call: TRBV7-2; cdr3_aa: CASSRWTSGSYEQFF
j_call: TRBJ2-6; v_call: TRBV19; cdr3_aa: CASTTGTGTGANVLTF
j_call: TRBJ1-1; v_call: TRBV11-3; cdr3_aa: CASSFITGTEAFF
j_call: TRBJ2-1; v_call: TRBV28; cdr3_aa: CASSFASSYNEQFF
j_call: TRBJ1-1; v_call: TRBV5-1; cdr3_aa: CASSLTQGAETEAFF
j_call: TRBJ2-7; v_call: TRBV30; cdr3_aa: CAWSITGVGEQYF
j_call: TRBJ2-1; v_call: TRBV19; cdr3_aa: CASNFGLTSYNEQFF
j_call: TRBJ2-1; v_call: TRBV28; cdr3_aa: CASSSGGLTEANEQFF
j_call: TRBJ2-3; v_call: TRBV28; cdr3_aa: CASSPRPRLSTDTQYF
j_call: TRBJ1-2; v_call: TRBV7-9; cdr3_aa: CASSLLQGSGYTF
j_call: TRBJ1-5; v_call: TRBV6-1; cdr3_aa: CASSEVGNNQPQHF
j_call: TRBJ1-1; v_call: TRBV28; cdr3_aa: CASSFQGANTEAFF
j_call: TRBJ1-1; v_call: TRBV6-5; cdr3_aa: CASSLDKGRGEAFF
j_call: TRBJ1-3; v_call: TRBV28; cdr3_aa: CASSSPPGGGNTIYF
j_call: TRBJ2-5; v_call: TRBV5-5; cdr3_aa: CASRTTSGIETQYF
j_call: TRBJ1-2; v_call: TRBV7-2; cdr3_aa: CASTRERNYGYTF
j_call: TRBJ1-1; v_call: TRBV6-5; cdr3_aa: CASSYTGGSGTEAFF
j_call: TRBJ2-1; v_call: TRBV27; cdr3_aa: CASSLSSGAYNEQFF
j_call: TRBJ2-5; v_call: TRBV10-3; cdr3_aa: CAISESERETQYF
j_call: TRBJ2-1; v_call: TRBV9; cdr3_aa: CASSLLGAGADNEQFF
j_call: TRBJ1-2; v_call: TRBV5-6; cdr3_aa: CASSHPGQGASYGYTF
j_call: TRBJ2-5; v_call: TRBV5-1; cdr3_aa: CASSLAWTAQETQYF
j_call: TRBJ2-6; v_call: TRBV5-8; cdr3_aa: CASCTRPTQSRANVLTF
j_call: TRBJ1-4; v_call: TRBV30; cdr3_aa: CAWSPARTGSLEKLFF
j_call: TRBJ1-5; v_call: TRBV6-6; cdr3_aa: CASRKDSNQPQHF
j_call: TRBJ1-3; v_call: TRBV7-2; cdr3_aa: CASSSPREPGNTIYF
j_call: TRBJ1-2; v_call: TRBV28; cdr3_aa: CASRTGQGAGGPGGYTF
j_call: NA; v_call: TRBV9; cdr3_aa: CASSVGTASSYEQYF
j_call: TRBJ1-1; v_call: TRBV7-9; cdr3_aa: CASSLGQGVPEAFF
j_call: TRBJ2-2; v_call: TRBV10-3; cdr3_aa: CAIKASDRVVGELFF
j_call: TRBJ2-1; v_call: TRBV28; cdr3_aa: CASSFRWYNEQFF
j_call: TRBJ1-1; v_call: TRBV7-2; cdr3_aa: CASSLSDRGRTEAFF
j_call: TRBJ2-3; v_call: TRBV14; cdr3_aa: CASSQDSSIADTQYF
j_call: TRBJ1-2; v_call: TRBV30; cdr3_aa: CAWSPTQGANYGYTF
j_call: NA; v_call: TRBV5-4; cdr3_aa: CASSPRDRANEQYF
j_call: TRBJ2-5; v_call: TRBV11-2; cdr3_aa: CASSLGGGHQETQYF
j_call: TRBJ2-6; v_call: TRBV6-1; cdr3_aa: CASGTRGGANVLTF
j_call: TRBJ2-3; v_call: TRBV6-4; cdr3_aa: CASSEGPPPDTQYF
j_call: TRBJ1-4; v_call: TRBV28; cdr3_aa: CASSRSTVLFF
j_call: TRBJ1-2; v_call: TRBV5-1; cdr3_aa: CASRAGQGGSYGYTF
j_call: TRBJ2-5; v_call: TRBV29-1; cdr3_aa: CSVKRTKETQYF
j_call: TRBJ1-1; v_call: TRBV23-1; cdr3_aa: CASSQSTTGVMNTEAFF
j_call: TRBJ1-2; v_call: TRBV6-5; cdr3_aa: CASSYSQGGNGYTF
j_call: TRBJ2-3; v_call: TRBV2; cdr3_aa: CASSASGGPTDTQYF
j_call: TRBJ2-1; v_call: TRBV6-4; cdr3_aa: CASSDFGGQGANEQFF
j_call: TRBJ2-7; v_call: TRBV5-6; cdr3_aa: CASSLGPGRRPTYNYEQYF
j_call: TRBJ2-7; v_call: TRBV7-9; cdr3_aa: CASSPGGGTYEQYF
j_call: TRBJ2-7; v_call: TRBV7-2; cdr3_aa: CASSSLKRQGIPLQYF
j_call: TRBJ1-6; v_call: TRBV6-5; cdr3_aa: CASSGQVNSPLHF
j_call: TRBJ1-2; v_call: TRBV10-3; cdr3_aa: CAISELGGSVNYGYTF
j_call: TRBJ2-6; v_call: TRBV30; cdr3_aa: CAWSYTGANVLTF